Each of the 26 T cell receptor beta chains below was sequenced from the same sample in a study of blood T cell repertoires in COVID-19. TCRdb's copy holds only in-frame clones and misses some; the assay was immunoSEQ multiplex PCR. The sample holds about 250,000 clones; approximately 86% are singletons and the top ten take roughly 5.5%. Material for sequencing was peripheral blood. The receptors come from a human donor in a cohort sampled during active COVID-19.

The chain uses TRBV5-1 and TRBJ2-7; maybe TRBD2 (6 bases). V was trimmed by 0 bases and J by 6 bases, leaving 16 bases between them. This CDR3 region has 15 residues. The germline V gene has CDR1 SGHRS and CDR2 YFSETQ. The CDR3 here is CASSLAGGSVAEQYF. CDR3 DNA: TGCGCCAGCAGCTTGGCCGGAGGGAGTGTCGCCGAGCAGTACTTC.

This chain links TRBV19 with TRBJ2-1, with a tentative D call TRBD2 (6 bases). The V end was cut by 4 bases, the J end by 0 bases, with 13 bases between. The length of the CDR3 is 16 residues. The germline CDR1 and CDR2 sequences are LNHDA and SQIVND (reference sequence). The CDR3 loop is CASSKTSSRSYNEQFF. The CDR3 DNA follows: TGTGCCAGTAGTAAAACTAGCTCCCGCTCCTACAATGAGCAGTTCTTC.

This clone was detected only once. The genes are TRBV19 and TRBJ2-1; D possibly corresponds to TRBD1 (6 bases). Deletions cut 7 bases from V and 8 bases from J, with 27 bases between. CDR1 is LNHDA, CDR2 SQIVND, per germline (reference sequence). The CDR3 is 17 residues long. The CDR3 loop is CASTNGLMIRGTDEQFF. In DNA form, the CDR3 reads TGTGCCAGTACCAACGGTCTTATGATCAGGGGTACCGATGAGCAGTTCTTC. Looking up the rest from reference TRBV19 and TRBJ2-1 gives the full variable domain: DGGITQSPKYLFRKEGQNVTLSCEQNLNHDAMYWYRQDPGQGLRLIYYSQIVNDFQKGDIAEGYSVSREKKESFPLTVTSAQKNPTAFYLCASTNGLMIRGTDEQFFGPGTRLTVL.

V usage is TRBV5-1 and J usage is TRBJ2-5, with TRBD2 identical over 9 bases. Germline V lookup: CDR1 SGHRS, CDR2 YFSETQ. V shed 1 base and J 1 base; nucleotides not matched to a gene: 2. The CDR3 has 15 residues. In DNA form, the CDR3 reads TGCGCCAGCAGCTTGAGCGGGGGGTCCCAAGAGACCCAGTACTTC. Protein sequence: CASSLSGGSQETQYF.

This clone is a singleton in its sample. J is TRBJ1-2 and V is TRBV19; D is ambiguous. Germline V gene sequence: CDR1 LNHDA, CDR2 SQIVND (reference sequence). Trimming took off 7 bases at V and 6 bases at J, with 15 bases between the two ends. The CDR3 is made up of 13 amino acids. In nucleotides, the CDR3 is TGTGCCAGTACTCCCGGACTGCAGGATGGCTACACCTTC. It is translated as CASTPGLQDGYTF.

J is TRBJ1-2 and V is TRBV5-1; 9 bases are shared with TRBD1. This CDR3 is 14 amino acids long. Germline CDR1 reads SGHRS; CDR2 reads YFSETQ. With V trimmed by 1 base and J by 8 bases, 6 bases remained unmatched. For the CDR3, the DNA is TGCGCCAGCAGCTTGAAGGGGACAGGGTCGGGCTACACCTTC. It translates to CASSLKGTGSGYTF.

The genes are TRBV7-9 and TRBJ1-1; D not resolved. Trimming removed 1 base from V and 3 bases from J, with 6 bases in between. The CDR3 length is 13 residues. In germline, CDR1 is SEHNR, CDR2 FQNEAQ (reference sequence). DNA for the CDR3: TGTGCCAGCAGCTTAGGCCCAGACACTGAAGCTTTCTTT. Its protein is CASSLGPDTEAFF.

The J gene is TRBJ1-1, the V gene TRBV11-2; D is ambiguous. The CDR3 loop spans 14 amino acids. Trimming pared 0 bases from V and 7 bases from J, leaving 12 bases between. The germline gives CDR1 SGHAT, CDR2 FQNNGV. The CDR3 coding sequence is TGTGCCAGCAGCTTAGAGAGGAGGCTATTTGAAGCTTTCTTT. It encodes CASSLERRLFEAFF. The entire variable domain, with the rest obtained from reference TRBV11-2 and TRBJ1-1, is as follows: EAGVAQSPRYKIIEKRQSVAFWCNPISGHATLYWYQQILGQGPKLLIQFQNNGVVDDSQLPKDRFSAERLKGVDSTLKIQPAKLEDSAVYLCASSLERRLFEAFFGQGTRLTVV.

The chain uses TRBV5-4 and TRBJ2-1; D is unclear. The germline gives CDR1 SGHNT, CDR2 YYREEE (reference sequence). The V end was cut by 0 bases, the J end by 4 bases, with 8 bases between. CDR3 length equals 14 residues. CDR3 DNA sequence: TGTGCCAGCAGCTTGGTGGGCCTTTACAATGAGCAGTTCTTC. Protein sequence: CASSLVGLYNEQFF. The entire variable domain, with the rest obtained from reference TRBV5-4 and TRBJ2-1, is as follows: ETGVTQSPTHLIKTRGQQVTLRCSSQSGHNTVSWYQQALGQGPQFIFQYYREEENGRGNFPPRFSGLQFPNYSSELNVNALELDDSALYLCASSLVGLYNEQFFGPGTRLTVL.

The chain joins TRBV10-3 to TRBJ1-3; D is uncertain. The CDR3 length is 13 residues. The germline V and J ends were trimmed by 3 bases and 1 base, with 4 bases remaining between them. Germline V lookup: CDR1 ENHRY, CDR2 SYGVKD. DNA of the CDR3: TGTGCCATCAGTGATAAATCTGGAAACACCATATATTTT. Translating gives CAISDKSGNTIYF.

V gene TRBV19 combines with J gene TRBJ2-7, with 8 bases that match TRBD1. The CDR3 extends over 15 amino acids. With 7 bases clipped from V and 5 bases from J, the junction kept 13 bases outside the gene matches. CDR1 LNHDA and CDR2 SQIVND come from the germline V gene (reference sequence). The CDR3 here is CASTAARQGRDEQYF. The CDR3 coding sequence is TGTGCCAGTACAGCGGCGAGACAGGGGCGGGACGAGCAGTACTTC.

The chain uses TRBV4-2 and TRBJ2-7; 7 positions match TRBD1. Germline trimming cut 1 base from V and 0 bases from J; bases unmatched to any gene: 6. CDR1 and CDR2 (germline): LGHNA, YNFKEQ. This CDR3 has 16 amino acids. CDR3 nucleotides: TGTGCCAGCAGCCAAGCCTCGGGACAGAGCTCCTACGAGCAGTACTTC. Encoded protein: CASSQASGQSSYEQYF.

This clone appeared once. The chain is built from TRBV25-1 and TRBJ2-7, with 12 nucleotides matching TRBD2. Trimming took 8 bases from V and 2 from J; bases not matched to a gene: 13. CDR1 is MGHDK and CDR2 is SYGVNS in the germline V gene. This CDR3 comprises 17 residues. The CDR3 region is CASWGRRLAGGPYEQYF. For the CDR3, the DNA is TGTGCCAGCTGGGGGAGGCGTCTAGCGGGAGGGCCCTACGAGCAGTACTTC.

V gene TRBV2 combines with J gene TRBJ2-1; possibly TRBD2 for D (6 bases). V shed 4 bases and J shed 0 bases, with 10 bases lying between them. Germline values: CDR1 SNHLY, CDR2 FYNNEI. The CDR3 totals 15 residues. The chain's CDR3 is CASSVEGSSYNEQFF. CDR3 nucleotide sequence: TGTGCCAGCAGTGTGGAGGGAAGCTCCTACAATGAGCAGTTCTTC.

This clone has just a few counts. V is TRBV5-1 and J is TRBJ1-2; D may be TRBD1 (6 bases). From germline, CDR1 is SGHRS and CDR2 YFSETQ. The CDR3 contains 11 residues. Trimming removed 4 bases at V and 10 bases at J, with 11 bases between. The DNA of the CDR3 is TGCGCCAGCAGCGATACAGGGTACTACACCTTC. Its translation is CASSDTGYYTF.

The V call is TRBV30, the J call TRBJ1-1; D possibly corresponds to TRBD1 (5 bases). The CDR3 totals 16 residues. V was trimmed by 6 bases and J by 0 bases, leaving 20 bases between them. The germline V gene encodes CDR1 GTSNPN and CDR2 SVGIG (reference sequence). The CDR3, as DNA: TGTGCCTGCCGAGTGCGGGAGGGACTCATGAACACTGAAGCTTTCTTT. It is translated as CACRVREGLMNTEAFF.

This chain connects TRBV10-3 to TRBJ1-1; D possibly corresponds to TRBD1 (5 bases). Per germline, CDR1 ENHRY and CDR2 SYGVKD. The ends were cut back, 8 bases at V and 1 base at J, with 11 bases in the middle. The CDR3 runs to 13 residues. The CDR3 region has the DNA TGTGCCATCGCCGACAGATCGAACACTGAAGCTTTCTTT. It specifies CAIADRSNTEAFF.

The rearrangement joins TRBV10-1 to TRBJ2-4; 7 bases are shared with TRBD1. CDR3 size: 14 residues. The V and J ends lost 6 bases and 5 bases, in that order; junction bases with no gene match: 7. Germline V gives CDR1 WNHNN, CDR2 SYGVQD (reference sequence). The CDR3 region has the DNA TGCGCCAGCAGCTTGGCCGGACAGGAAAACATTCAGTACTTC. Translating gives CASSLAGQENIQYF.

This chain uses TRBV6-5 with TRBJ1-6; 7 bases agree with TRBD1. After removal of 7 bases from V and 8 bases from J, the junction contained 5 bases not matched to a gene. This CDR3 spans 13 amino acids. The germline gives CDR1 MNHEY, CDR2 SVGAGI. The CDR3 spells CASKRGQYSPLHF. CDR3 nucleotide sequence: TGTGCCAGCAAGAGGGGGCAGTATTCACCCCTCCACTTT.

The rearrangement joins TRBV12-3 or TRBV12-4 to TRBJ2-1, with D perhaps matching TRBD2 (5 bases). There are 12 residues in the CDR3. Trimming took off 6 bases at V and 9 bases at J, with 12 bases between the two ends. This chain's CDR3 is CASSERLGEQFF. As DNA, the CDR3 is TGTGCCAGCAGCGAGCGGTTGGGTGAGCAGTTCTTC.

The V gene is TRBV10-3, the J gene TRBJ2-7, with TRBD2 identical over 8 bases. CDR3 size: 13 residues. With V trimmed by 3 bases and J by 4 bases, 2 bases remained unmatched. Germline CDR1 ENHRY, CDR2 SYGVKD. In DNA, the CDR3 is TGTGCCATCAGTGATAGCGGGACGTACGAGCAGTACTTC. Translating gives CAISDSGTYEQYF.

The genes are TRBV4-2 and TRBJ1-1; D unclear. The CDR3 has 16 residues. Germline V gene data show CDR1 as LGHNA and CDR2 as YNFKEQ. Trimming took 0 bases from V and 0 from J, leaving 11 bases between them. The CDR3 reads CASSQELHQVNTEAFF. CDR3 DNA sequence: TGTGCCAGCAGCCAAGAGTTACATCAGGTGAACACTGAAGCTTTCTTT.

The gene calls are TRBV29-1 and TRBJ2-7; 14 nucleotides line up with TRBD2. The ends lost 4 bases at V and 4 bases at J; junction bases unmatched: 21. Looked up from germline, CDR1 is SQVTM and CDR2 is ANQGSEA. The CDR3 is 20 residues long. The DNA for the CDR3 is TGCAGCGTTGGGCGTCTGAGGGCCTCACCGGGACTAGCGGGAGTTTACGAGCAGTACTTC. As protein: CSVGRLRASPGLAGVYEQYF.

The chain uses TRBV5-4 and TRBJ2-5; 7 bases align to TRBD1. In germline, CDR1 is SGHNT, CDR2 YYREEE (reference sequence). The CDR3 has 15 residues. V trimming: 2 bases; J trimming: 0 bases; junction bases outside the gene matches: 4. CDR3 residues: CASSFRTGHQETQYF. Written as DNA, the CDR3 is TGTGCCAGCAGCTTTCGGACAGGCCACCAAGAGACCCAGTACTTC.

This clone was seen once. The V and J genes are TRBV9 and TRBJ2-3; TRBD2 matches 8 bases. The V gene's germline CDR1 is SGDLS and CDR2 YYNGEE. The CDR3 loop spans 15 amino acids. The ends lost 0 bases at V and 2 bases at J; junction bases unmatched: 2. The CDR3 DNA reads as TGTGCCAGCAGCGTAGTAGCGGGAACCACAGATACGCAGTATTTT. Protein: CASSVVAGTTDTQYF. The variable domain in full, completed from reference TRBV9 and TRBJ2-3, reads DSGVTQTPKHLITATGQRVTLRCSPRSGDLSVYWYQQSLDQGLQFLIQYYNGEERAKGNILERFSAQQFPDLHSELNLSSLELGDSALYFCASSVVAGTTDTQYFGPGTRLTVL.

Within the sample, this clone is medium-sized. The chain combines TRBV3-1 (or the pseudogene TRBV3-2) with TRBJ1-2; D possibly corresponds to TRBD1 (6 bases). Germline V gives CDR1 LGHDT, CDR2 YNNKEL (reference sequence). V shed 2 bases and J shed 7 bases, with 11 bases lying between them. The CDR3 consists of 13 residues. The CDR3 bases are TGTGCCAGCAGCCAACCCGGACAGTCTGGCTACACCTTC. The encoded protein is CASSQPGQSGYTF.